A selection of T cell receptor beta chains follows, all from one sample in a study of T-cell memory formation after mild COVID-19. TCRdb re-analysed the 5' RACE reads in MiXCR, keeping a single row per CDR3 protein. The sample lists a few hundred thousand distinct CDR3 sequences; roughly 15% were seen once. Sequencing was carried out using PBMCs or a T cell subset sorted from them (not recorded which). The receptors originated from a man aged 18 to 30 who had mild COVID-19 (a few samples of this study predate the infection). Cell type and time point are not known. CDR3s include the opening cysteine and the closing phenylalanine or tryptophan. Fields, in order: D gene, clone size, V gene, CDR3 length, J gene, CDR3 DNA, CDR3 protein. D genes are given only for firm matches. Not all rows give a size; the values are once, few, many and, for expanded clones, a class.

d_gene: .; abundance: .; v_gene: TRBV7-2; len: 15; j_gene: TRBJ1-2; CDR3nt: TGTGCCAGCAGCTTATTCTCGGCAGACGGCTGGGGCTACACCTTC; CDR3aa: CASSLFSADGWGYTF
d_gene: .; abundance: few; v_gene: TRBV9; len: 15; j_gene: TRBJ1-1; CDR3nt: TGTGCCAGCAGCCCCCCCGCCGGGGCGAGCACTGAAGCTTTCTTT; CDR3aa: CASSPPAGASTEAFF
d_gene: .; abundance: .; v_gene: TRBV13; len: 17; j_gene: TRBJ2-6; CDR3nt: TGTGCCAGCAGCTTAGGCCTAGGTCTCTCTGGGGCCAACGTCCTGACTTTC; CDR3aa: CASSLGLGLSGANVLTF
d_gene: TRBD1; abundance: many; v_gene: TRBV5-1; len: 15; j_gene: TRBJ2-5; CDR3nt: TGCGCCAGCAGCCTGCGGACAGGGGGAGAGGAGACCCAGTACTTC; CDR3aa: CASSLRTGGEETQYF
d_gene: .; abundance: many; v_gene: TRBV6-5; len: 14; j_gene: TRBJ1-5; CDR3nt: TGTGCCAGCAGTTACCTGGGTACGCGTCAGCCCCAGCATTTT; CDR3aa: CASSYLGTRQPQHF
d_gene: TRBD1; abundance: .; v_gene: TRBV20-1; len: 15; j_gene: TRBJ1-4; CDR3nt: TGCAGTGCTAGCCAAACAGGGGGCGTAGGGGAAAAACTGTTTTTT; CDR3aa: CSASQTGGVGEKLFF
d_gene: .; abundance: .; v_gene: TRBV28; len: 15; j_gene: TRBJ1-5; CDR3nt: TGTGCCAGCAGTCGGGTTATGGGAGGCAATCAGCCCCAGCATTTT; CDR3aa: CASSRVMGGNQPQHF
d_gene: .; abundance: .; v_gene: TRBV7-3; len: 12; j_gene: TRBJ2-3; CDR3nt: TGTGCCAGCAGCCAAGGATGGGATACGCAGTATTTT; CDR3aa: CASSQGWDTQYF
d_gene: TRBD1; abundance: few; v_gene: TRBV28; len: 14; j_gene: TRBJ1-5; CDR3nt: TGTGCCAGCAGCATAGGGGGCCCAGCTCAGCCCCAGCATTTT; CDR3aa: CASSIGGPAQPQHF
d_gene: TRBD2; abundance: once; v_gene: TRBV5-1; len: 14; j_gene: TRBJ2-1; CDR3nt: TGCGCCAGCAGCACCGGGACTAGCTTGTATGAGCAGTTCTTC; CDR3aa: CASSTGTSLYEQFF
d_gene: .; abundance: .; v_gene: TRBV2; len: 15; j_gene: TRBJ1-5; CDR3nt: TGTGCCAGCAGTGAAGGTCAGGGAAGTGGACAGCCCCAGCATTTT; CDR3aa: CASSEGQGSGQPQHF
d_gene: .; abundance: .; v_gene: TRBV19; len: 15; j_gene: TRBJ2-1; CDR3nt: TGTGCCAGTAGTTTATTCCTCACTACCAACAATGAGCAGTTCTTC; CDR3aa: CASSLFLTTNNEQFF
d_gene: TRBD1; abundance: .; v_gene: TRBV7-9; len: 16; j_gene: TRBJ2-5; CDR3nt: TGTGCCAGCAGCCCCCGGTGGACAGGGCAACAAGAGACCCAGTACTTC; CDR3aa: CASSPRWTGQQETQYF
d_gene: TRBD2; abundance: .; v_gene: TRBV7-2; len: 15; j_gene: TRBJ2-2; CDR3nt: TGTGCCAGATCTGCGGGGGGACGGAACACCGGGGAGCTGTTTTTT; CDR3aa: CARSAGGRNTGELFF